These 24 T cell receptor beta chains originate from one sample sequenced in a study of T cell responses to AZD1222 COVID-19 vaccine. Only in-frame clones appear in the TCRdb table, and some are missing; sequencing was by immunoSEQ multiplex PCR. This table has under 130,000 clones, 90% appearing once. The input for sequencing was peripheral blood, taken on day 0 of AZD1222 vaccination. The receptors originated from an adult in good health.

The genes are TRBV3-1 (or the pseudogene TRBV3-2) and TRBJ2-2; no definite D call. Germline CDR1 is LGHDT and CDR2 is YNNKEL (reference sequence). V lost 3 bases and J lost 0, with 8 bases in between. The CDR3 runs 15 residues. As DNA, the CDR3 is TGTGCCAGCAGCCACATGCTTGCGAACACCGGGGAGCTGTTTTTT. Protein: CASSHMLANTGELFF.

The gene calls are TRBV10-1 and TRBJ1-1; D perhaps matches TRBD1 (5 bases). CDR3 length: 13 amino acids. The germline CDR1 and CDR2 sequences are WNHNN and SYGVQD (reference sequence). Trimming stripped 3 bases from V and 11 bases from J, with 16 bases between. The CDR3 DNA sequence: TGCGCCAGCAGTGAATCGATGGGACTATGGGCTTTCTTT. Amino acids: CASSESMGLWAFF.

The chain combines TRBV27 with TRBJ1-2, with 9 bases aligning to TRBD1. This CDR3 has 15 residues. Germline CDR1 and CDR2: MNHEY and SMNVEV (reference sequence). V was clipped by 0 bases and J by 6 bases; unmatched bases: 5. CDR3 nucleotides: TGTGCCAGCAGTTTATCCCGGACAGGGGTAAATGGCTACACCTTC. Protein: CASSLSRTGVNGYTF.

The chain recombines TRBV3-1 (or the pseudogene TRBV3-2) with TRBJ2-1; TRBD2 aligns across 11 bases. The V gene end was trimmed by 2 bases and the J gene end by 8 bases; junction bases not matched to a gene: 8. Germline V gene lookup returns CDR1 LGHDT and CDR2 YNNKEL (reference sequence). The length of the CDR3 is 16 residues. This CDR3 is CASSQFLAGGRDEQFF. The CDR3, as DNA: TGTGCCAGCAGCCAATTCCTAGCGGGGGGCCGCGATGAGCAGTTCTTC.

The rearrangement joins TRBV4-1 to TRBJ2-2; no firm D call. This CDR3 contains 14 residues. V was clipped by 2 bases and J by 3 bases, with 7 bases between them. Germline V gene sequence: CDR1 MGHRA, CDR2 YSYEKL. CDR3 nucleotide sequence: TGCGCCAGCAGCCAACATAAATACACCGGGGAGCTGTTTTTT. The encoded protein is CASSQHKYTGELFF.

The rearrangement links TRBV13 to TRBJ2-1; 15 nucleotides match TRBD2. This CDR3 is built from 14 residues. From germline, CDR1 is PRHDT and CDR2 FYEKMQ (reference sequence). J gave up 8 bases and V 10 bases, and 6 bases lay outside the gene matches. CDR3 nucleotide sequence: TGTGCCACCCGGACTAGCGGGGGGGCGGATGAGCAGTTCTTC. Its protein is CATRTSGGADEQFF.

The rearrangement links TRBV5-6 to TRBJ2-7; 7 bases line up with TRBD1. This CDR3 region has 14 residues. Trimming removed 1 base from V and 5 bases from J; junction bases left unmatched: 6. Looked up from germline, CDR1 is SGHDT and CDR2 is YYEEEE. The CDR3 DNA reads as TGTGCCAGCAGCTTGCGACAGGGTACCGACGAGCAGTACTTC. This codes for CASSLRQGTDEQYF.

The chain has TRBV28 and TRBJ1-6; 9 nucleotides agree with TRBD1. CDR1 MDHEN and CDR2 SYDVKM come from the germline V gene. The CDR3 consists of 15 residues. Unmatched junction bases numbered 13, after V lost 5 bases and J lost 14 bases. The DNA of the CDR3 is TGTGCCAGCAGTGCCGCCGGGACAGGGCGATTATCCCTCCACTTT. This codes for CASSAAGTGRLSLHF. Full variable domain (outside the CDR3, taken from reference TRBV28 and TRBJ1-6): DVKVTQSSRYLVKRTGEKVFLECVQDMDHENMFWYRQDPGLGLRLIYFSYDVKMKEKGDIPEGYSVSREKKERFSLILESASTNQTSMYLCASSAAGTGRLSLHFGNGTRLTVT.

The chain combines TRBV6-2 or TRBV6-3 with TRBJ1-1; 8 bases align to TRBD1. CDR1 is MNHEY and CDR2 is SVGEGT in the germline V gene. The V and J ends lost 6 bases and 4 bases, in that order; junction bases with no gene match: 1. This CDR3 is built from 12 residues. The CDR3 is CASSTGGTEAFF. CDR3 nucleotide sequence: TGTGCCAGCAGCACAGGGGGCACTGAAGCTTTCTTT.

The CDR3 is CAIGTTNQPQHF. In DNA, the CDR3 is TGTGCCATCGGGACAACGAATCAGCCCCAGCATTTT. The chain joins TRBV10-3 to TRBJ1-5; TRBD1 is a possible D gene (6 bases). Trimming took 8 bases from V and 4 from J, leaving 9 bases between them. The CDR3 totals 12 residues. Germline CDR1 and CDR2: ENHRY and SYGVKD.

This rearrangement joins TRBV12-3 or TRBV12-4 to TRBJ1-3; no clear D. V was clipped by 4 bases and J by 4 bases, with 8 bases between them. The length of the CDR3 is 13 residues. For the CDR3, the DNA is TGTGCCAGCAGTTCATGGTCCGGAAACACCATATATTTT. It codes for CASSSWSGNTIYF.

The V call is TRBV6-6, the J call TRBJ1-1; D is ambiguous. Germline V gene sequence: CDR1 MNHNY, CDR2 SVGAGI (reference sequence). Trimming took off 8 bases at V and 9 bases at J, with 7 bases between the two ends. This CDR3 spans 9 amino acids. This chain's CDR3 is CASGEKAFF. CDR3 in DNA: TGTGCCAGCGGGGAAAAAGCTTTCTTT.

V usage is TRBV6-1 and J usage is TRBJ1-2; 8 nucleotides align to TRBD1. V gave up 0 bases and J gave up 8 bases; unmatched junction bases: 2. CDR1 is MNHNS, CDR2 SASEGT, per germline. This CDR3 contains 13 residues. The CDR3 DNA reads as TGTGCCAGCAGTGAAGCGCCAGGGGGCGGCTACACCTTC. Its translation is CASSEAPGGGYTF.

This clone was seen a few times. This chain joins TRBV9 and TRBJ1-1; 7 bases agree with TRBD1. The V and J ends lost 0 bases and 2 bases, in that order; junction bases with no gene match: 4. This CDR3 spans 15 amino acids. CDR1 SGDLS and CDR2 YYNGEE come from the germline V gene. CDR3 in DNA: TGTGCCAGCAGCGTAGATTACAGGGGCAACACTGAAGCTTTCTTT. It translates to CASSVDYRGNTEAFF.

The gene calls are TRBV5-6 and TRBJ1-6, with unresolved D. CDR3 length equals 15 residues. The V gene lost 4 bases and the J gene lost 6 bases, with 14 bases spanning the gap. Germline CDR1 is SGHDT and CDR2 is YYEEEE. The CDR3 nucleotides read TGTGCCAGCAGCACCCCCATGGGGTTTAATTCACCCCTCCACTTT. It specifies CASSTPMGFNSPLHF.

The chain employs TRBV6-5 and TRBJ1-5; a weak D match, TRBD1 (6 bases). The germline gives CDR1 MNHEY, CDR2 SVGAGI. The CDR3 covers 15 residues. Here the CDR3 DNA reads TGTGCTACCTACAGGGCTACGAACGCCGATCAGCCCCAGCATTTT. Protein product: CATYRATNADQPQHF.

The chain carries TRBV6-5 and TRBJ1-5, with D tentatively TRBD1 (5 bases). V gave up 2 bases and J gave up 5 bases, with 7 bases separating them. Germline-derived CDR1 and CDR2 are MNHEY and SVGAGI. The CDR3 is made up of 13 amino acids. The CDR3 is CASSYGTHQPQHF. CDR3 DNA sequence: TGTGCCAGCAGTTACGGGACGCATCAGCCCCAGCATTTT.

V is TRBV27 and J is TRBJ1-1; no clear D. This CDR3 region has 13 residues. With 2 bases removed from V and 3 bases from J, the gap between germline ends came to 7 bases. Germline V gene lookup returns CDR1 MNHEY and CDR2 SMNVEV (reference sequence). CDR3 sequence: CASSLRAHTEAFF. Here the CDR3 DNA reads TGTGCCAGCAGTTTACGGGCCCACACTGAAGCTTTCTTT.

The rearrangement joins TRBV6-5 to TRBJ2-5; TRBD1 or TRBD2 may be the D gene (7 bases each). V was trimmed by 5 bases and J by 9 bases, leaving 13 bases between them. The CDR3 spans 12 residues. CDR1 and CDR2 (germline): MNHEY, SVGAGI. The CDR3 coding sequence is TGTGCCAGCAGTAACCCAGGGGGGGCCCAGTACTTC. As protein: CASSNPGGAQYF.

The chain employs TRBV5-1 and TRBJ2-3, with 16 bases matching TRBD2. The CDR3 runs 18 residues. Germline assignment: CDR1 SGHRS and CDR2 YFSETQ. The V and J ends lost 4 bases and 2 bases, in that order; junction bases with no gene match: 7. CDR3 loop: CASSRGTSGGAVTDTQYF. CDR3 DNA: TGCGCCAGCAGCCGCGGGACTAGCGGGGGGGCTGTCACAGATACGCAGTATTTT.

This chain joins TRBV28 and TRBJ1-1; D gene ambiguous. The CDR3 totals 12 residues. CDR1 and CDR2 (germline): MDHEN, SYDVKM. V was pared by 3 bases and J by 1 base, with 3 bases between. The CDR3 bases are TGTGCCAGCAGTTTCCGGAACACTGAAGCTTTCTTT. Translating gives CASSFRNTEAFF.

The chain uses TRBV18 and TRBJ1-1; TRBD1 is a possible D gene (5 bases). The CDR3 runs to 15 residues. V lost 2 bases, J lost 0 bases, and 10 bases lay in between. CDR1 and CDR2 (germline): KGHSH, LQKENI. The CDR3 DNA is TGTGCCAGCTCACCATTATCACAGGTGAACACTGAAGCTTTCTTT. The encoded protein is CASSPLSQVNTEAFF.

V usage is TRBV21-1 and J usage is TRBJ1-6. TRBV21-1 is a pseudogene segment. This CDR3 is 15 amino acids long. The chain's CDR3 is CASSKVEGMYSPLHF. The CDR3 DNA reads as TGTGCCAGCAGCAAAGTGGAGGGAATGTACTCACCCCTCCACTTT.

V and J are TRBV10-1 and TRBJ2-1; the match to TRBD2 covers 10 bases. Losses at the gene ends were 6 bases for V and 7 bases for J; bases not matched to a gene: 6. CDR3 length: 14 amino acids. Germline V gene lookup returns CDR1 WNHNN and CDR2 SYGVQD (reference sequence). CDR3 residues: CASSSGGAGNEQFF. CDR3 bases: TGCGCCAGCAGCAGCGGGGGGGCCGGTAATGAGCAGTTCTTC.